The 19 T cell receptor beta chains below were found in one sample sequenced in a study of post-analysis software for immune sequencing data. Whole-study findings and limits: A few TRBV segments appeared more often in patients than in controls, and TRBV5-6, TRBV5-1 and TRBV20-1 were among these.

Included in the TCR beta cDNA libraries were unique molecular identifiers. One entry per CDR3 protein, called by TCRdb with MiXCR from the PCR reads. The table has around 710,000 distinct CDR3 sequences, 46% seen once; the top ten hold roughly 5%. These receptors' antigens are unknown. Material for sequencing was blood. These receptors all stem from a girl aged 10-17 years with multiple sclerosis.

The DNA for the CDR3 is TGCAGCGTTGAAGGCCGAGCGGGACATTTCCAAGAGACCCAGTACTTC. Translation: CSVEGRAGHFQETQYF. This chain uses TRBV29-1 with TRBJ2-5; D is possibly TRBD2 (7 bases). V was clipped by 1 base and J by 1 base, with 16 bases between them. Per germline, CDR1 SQVTM and CDR2 ANQGSEA. The CDR3 is 16 amino acids.

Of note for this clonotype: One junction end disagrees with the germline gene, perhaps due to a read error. The CDR3 region is CASGGGVRQEPQYF. The CDR3 bases are TGTGCCAGCGGAGGGGGTGTGAGACAAGAGCCCCAGTACTTC. The chain joins TRBV28 to TRBJ2-5; D is perhaps TRBD1 or TRBD2 (6 bases each). Germline lookup yields CDR1 MDHEN and CDR2 SYDVKM. The CDR3 totals 14 residues.

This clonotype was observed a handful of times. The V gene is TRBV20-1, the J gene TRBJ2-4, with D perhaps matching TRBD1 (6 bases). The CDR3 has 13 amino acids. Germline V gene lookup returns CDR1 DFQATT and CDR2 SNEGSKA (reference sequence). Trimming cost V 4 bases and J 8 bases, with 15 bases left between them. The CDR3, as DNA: TGCAGTGCTACGGACAGCGGCCGAGACATTCAGTACTTC. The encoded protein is CSATDSGRDIQYF.

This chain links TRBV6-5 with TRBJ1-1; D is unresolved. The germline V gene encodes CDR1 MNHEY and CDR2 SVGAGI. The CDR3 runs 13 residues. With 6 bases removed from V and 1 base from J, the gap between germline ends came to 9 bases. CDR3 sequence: CASRRRANTEAFF. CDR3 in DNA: TGTGCCAGCAGGCGACGGGCGAACACTGAAGCTTTCTTT.

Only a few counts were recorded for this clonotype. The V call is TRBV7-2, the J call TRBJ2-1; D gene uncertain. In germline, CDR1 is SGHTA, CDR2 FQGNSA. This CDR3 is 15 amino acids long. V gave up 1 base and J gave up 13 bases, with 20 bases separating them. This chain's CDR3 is CASSLGGSRMTHQFF. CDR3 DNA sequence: TGTGCCAGCAGCTTAGGCGGATCGCGGATGACCCACCAGTTCTTC.

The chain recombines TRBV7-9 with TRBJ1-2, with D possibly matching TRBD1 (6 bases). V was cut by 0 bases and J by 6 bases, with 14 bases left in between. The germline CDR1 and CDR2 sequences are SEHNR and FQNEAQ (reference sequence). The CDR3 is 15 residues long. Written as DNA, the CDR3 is TGTGCCAGCAGCTTAGCGAGAGTGGGGACAAATGGCTACACCTTC. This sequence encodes CASSLARVGTNGYTF.

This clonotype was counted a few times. The CDR3 is CAITQGDGYTF. The CDR3, as DNA: TGTGCCATCACACAGGGCGATGGCTACACCTTC. This rearrangement joins TRBV10-3 to TRBJ1-2, with D possibly being TRBD1 (6 bases). The CDR3 has 11 residues. Germline V gene sequence: CDR1 ENHRY, CDR2 SYGVKD. V lost 7 bases, J lost 6 bases, and 9 bases lay in between.

This CDR3 is CAIGPSSGRRADTQYF. The CDR3 DNA reads as TGTGCCATAGGGCCCTCGAGCGGGAGGAGGGCAGATACGCAGTATTTT. V usage is TRBV10-3 and J usage is TRBJ2-3; 9 bases line up with TRBD2. Germline lookup yields CDR1 ENHRY and CDR2 SYGVKD. V dropped 9 bases and J dropped 4; count of bases not matched to a gene: 14. The CDR3 extends over 16 amino acids.

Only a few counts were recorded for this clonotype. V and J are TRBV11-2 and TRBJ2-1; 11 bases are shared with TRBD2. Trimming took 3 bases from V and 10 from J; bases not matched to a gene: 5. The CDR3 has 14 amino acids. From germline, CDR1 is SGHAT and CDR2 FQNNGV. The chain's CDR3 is CASSFSGRAREQFF. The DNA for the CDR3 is TGTGCCAGCAGCTTTAGCGGGAGGGCCAGGGAGCAGTTCTTC. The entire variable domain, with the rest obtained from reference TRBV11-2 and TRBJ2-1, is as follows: EAGVAQSPRYKIIEKRQSVAFWCNPISGHATLYWYQQILGQGPKLLIQFQNNGVVDDSQLPKDRFSAERLKGVDSTLKIQPAKLEDSAVYLCASSFSGRAREQFFGPGTRLTVL.

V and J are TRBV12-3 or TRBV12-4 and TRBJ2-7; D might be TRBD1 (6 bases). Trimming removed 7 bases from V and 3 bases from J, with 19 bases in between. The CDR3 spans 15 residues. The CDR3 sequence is CASMRGDRPFYEQYF. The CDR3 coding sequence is TGTGCCAGCATGAGGGGCGACAGGCCATTCTACGAGCAGTACTTC.

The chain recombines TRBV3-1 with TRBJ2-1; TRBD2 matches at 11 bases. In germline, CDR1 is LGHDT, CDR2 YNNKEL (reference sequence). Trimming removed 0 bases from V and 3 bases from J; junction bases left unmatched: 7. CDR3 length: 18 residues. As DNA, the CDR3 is TGTGCCAGCAGCCAAGACAGGACTAGCGGGCCAGACTACAATGAGCAGTTCTTC. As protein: CASSQDRTSGPDYNEQFF.

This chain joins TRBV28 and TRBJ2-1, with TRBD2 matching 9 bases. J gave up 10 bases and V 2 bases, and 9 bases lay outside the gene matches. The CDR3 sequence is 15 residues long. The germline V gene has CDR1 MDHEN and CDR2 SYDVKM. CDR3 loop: CASSLPRGLAREQFF. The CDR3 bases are TGTGCCAGCAGTTTACCCCGAGGACTAGCGCGGGAGCAGTTCTTC. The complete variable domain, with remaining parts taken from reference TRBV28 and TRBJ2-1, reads DVKVTQSSRYLVKRTGEKVFLECVQDMDHENMFWYRQDPGLGLRLIYFSYDVKMKEKGDIPEGYSVSREKKERFSLILESASTNQTSMYLCASSLPRGLAREQFFGPGTRLTVL.

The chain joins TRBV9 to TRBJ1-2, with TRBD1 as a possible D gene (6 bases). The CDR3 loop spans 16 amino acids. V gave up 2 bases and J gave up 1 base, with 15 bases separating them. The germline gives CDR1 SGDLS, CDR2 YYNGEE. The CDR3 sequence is CASSVHRDRLNYGYTF. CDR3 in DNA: TGTGCCAGCAGCGTCCACAGGGATCGCCTTAACTATGGCTACACCTTC.

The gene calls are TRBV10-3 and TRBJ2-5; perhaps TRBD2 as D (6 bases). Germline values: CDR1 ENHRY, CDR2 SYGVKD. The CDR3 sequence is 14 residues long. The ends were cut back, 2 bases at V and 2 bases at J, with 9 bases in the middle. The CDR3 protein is CAISETTRQETQYF. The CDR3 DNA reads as TGTGCCATCAGTGAGACGACTAGACAAGAGACCCAGTACTTC.

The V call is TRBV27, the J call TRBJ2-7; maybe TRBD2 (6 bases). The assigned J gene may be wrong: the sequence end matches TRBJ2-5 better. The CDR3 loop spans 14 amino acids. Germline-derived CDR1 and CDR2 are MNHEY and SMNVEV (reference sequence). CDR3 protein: CASSFWGEEETQYF. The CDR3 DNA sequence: TGTGCCAGCAGCTTCTGGGGGGAGGAAGAGACCCAGTACTTC.

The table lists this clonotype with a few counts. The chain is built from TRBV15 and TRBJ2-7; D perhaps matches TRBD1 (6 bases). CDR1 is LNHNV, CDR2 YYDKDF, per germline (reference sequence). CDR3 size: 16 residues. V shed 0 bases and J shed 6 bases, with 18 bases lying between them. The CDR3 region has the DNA TGTGCCACCAGCAGAGATCTCGGACAGACCTCCGGCGAGCAGTACTTC. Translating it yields CATSRDLGQTSGEQYF.

The CDR3 DNA reads as TGTGCCAGCAGCTTAGATCGGGGGCCCTCCTACGAGCAGTACTTC. Translating gives CASSLDRGPSYEQYF. The chain is built from TRBV7-9 and TRBJ2-7; tentatively, D is TRBD1 or TRBD2 (6 bases each). The CDR3 covers 15 residues. Germline values: CDR1 SEHNR, CDR2 FQNEAQ (reference sequence). Trimming shortened V by 1 base and J by 0 bases, and 10 bases separated the two germline ends.

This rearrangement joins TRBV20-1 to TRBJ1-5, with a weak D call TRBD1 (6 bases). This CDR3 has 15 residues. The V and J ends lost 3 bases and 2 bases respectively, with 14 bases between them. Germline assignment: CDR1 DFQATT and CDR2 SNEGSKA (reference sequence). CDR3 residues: CSASLSDSRNQPQHF. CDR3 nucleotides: TGCAGTGCTAGTCTGTCGGACAGCCGCAATCAGCCCCAGCATTTT.

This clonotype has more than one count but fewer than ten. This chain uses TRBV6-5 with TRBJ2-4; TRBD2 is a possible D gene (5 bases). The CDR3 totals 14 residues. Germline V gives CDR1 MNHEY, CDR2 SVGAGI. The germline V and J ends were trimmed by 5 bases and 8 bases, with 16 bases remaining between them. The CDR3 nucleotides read TGTGCCAGCAGTACCGGGAAGCGCCTGGACATTCAGTACTTC. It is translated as CASSTGKRLDIQYF.